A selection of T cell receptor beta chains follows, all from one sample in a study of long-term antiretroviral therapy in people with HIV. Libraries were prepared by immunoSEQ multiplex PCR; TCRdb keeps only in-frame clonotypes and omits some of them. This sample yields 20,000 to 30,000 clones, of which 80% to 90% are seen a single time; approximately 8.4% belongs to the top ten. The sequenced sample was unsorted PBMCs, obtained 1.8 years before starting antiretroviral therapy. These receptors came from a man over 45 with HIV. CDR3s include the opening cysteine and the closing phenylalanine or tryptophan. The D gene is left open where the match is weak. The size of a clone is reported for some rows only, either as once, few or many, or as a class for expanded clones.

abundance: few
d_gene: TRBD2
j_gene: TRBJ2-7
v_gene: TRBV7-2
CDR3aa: CASSPSGQRGSYEQYF
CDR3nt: TGTGCCAGCAGCCCCTCGGGCCAGCGGGGATCCTACGAGCAGTACTTC

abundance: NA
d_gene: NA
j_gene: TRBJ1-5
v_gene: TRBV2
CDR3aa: CASSELSQPQHF
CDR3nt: TGTGCCAGCAGTGAACTATCTCAGCCCCAGCATTTT

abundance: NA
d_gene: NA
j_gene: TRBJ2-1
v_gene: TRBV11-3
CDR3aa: CASSPSFGYNEQFF
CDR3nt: TGTGCCAGCAGCCCTAGTTTTGGGTACAATGAGCAGTTCTTC

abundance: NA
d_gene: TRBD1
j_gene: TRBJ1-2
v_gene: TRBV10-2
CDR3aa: CACGTGVGGYTF
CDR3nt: TGCGCCTGCGGGACAGGGGTTGGTGGCTACACCTTC

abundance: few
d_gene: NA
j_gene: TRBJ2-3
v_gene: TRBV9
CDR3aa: CASSVSTDTQYF
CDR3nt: TGTGCCAGCAGCGTTAGCACAGATACGCAGTATTTT

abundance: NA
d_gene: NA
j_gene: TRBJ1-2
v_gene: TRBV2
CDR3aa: CASSEPSYGYTF
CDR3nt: TGTGCCAGCAGTGAGCCTTCCTATGGCTACACCTTC

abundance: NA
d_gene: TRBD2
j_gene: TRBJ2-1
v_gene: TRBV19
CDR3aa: CASSKGLAGGPGNEQFF
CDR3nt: TGTGCCAGTAGTAAGGGACTAGCGGGAGGGCCTGGCAATGAGCAGTTCTTC

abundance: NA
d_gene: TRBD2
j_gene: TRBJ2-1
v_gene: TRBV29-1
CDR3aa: CSVPLQGLAGVSASSYNEQFF
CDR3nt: TGCAGCGTCCCCCTGCAGGGACTAGCGGGAGTGAGTGCAAGCTCCTACAATGAGCAGTTCTTC

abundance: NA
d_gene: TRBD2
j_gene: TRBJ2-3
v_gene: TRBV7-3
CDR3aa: CASSSRLAGGTDTQYF
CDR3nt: TGTGCCAGCAGCTCCCGACTAGCGGGGGGCACAGATACGCAGTATTTT

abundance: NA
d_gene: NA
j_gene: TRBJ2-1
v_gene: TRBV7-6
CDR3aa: CASSLVSSRAIEQFF
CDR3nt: TGTGCCAGCAGCTTAGTATCTAGCCGGGCCATTGAGCAGTTCTTC

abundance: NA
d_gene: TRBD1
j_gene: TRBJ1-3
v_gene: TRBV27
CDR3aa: CASSFNRGTVNTIYF
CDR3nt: TGTGCCAGCAGTTTTAACAGGGGGACGGTAAACACCATATATTTT

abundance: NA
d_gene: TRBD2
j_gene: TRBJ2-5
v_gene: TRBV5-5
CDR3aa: CASSFDLAGGPGIETQYF
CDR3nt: TGTGCCAGCAGCTTCGATCTAGCGGGAGGGCCTGGGATAGAGACCCAGTACTTC

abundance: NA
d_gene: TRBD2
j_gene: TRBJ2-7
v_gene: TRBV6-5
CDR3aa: CASSYGTTDYEQYF
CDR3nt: TGTGCCAGCAGTTACGGGACTACCGACTACGAGCAGTACTTC

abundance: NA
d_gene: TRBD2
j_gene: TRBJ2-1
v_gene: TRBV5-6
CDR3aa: CASTRDYHPNNEQFF
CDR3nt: TGTGCCAGCACCCGGGACTACCACCCCAACAATGAGCAGTTCTTC

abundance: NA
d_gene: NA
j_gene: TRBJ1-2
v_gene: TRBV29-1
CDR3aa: CSVVFGYGYTF
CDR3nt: TGCAGCGTTGTCTTCGGATATGGCTACACCTTC

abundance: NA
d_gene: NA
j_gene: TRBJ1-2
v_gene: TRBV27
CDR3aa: CASSLLGGAYPPGYTF
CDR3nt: TGTGCCAGCAGTTTATTGGGGGGCGCGTATCCTCCTGGCTACACCTTC

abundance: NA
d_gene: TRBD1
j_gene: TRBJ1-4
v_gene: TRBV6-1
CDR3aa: CASSDRGFANEKLFF
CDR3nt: TGTGCCAGCAGTGACAGGGGGTTTGCTAATGAAAAACTGTTTTTT

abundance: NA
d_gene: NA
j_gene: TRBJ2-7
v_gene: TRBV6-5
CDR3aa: CASSYDSSSYYEQYF
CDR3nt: TGTGCCAGCAGTTACGATTCCTCCAGCTACTACGAGCAGTACTTC

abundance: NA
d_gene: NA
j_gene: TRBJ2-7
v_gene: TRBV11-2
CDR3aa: CASSLSPLSYSYEQYF
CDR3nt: TGTGCCAGCAGCTTATCCCCCCTGTCCTACTCCTACGAGCAGTACTTC

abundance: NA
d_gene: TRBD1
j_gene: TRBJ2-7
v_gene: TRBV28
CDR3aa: CASSTGAPYEQYF
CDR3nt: TGTGCCAGCAGTACAGGGGCTCCCTACGAGCAGTACTTC

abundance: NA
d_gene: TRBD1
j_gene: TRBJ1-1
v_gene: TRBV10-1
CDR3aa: CASSEYRGRAEAFF
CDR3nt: TGCGCCAGCAGTGAGTACAGGGGCAGGGCTGAAGCTTTCTTT

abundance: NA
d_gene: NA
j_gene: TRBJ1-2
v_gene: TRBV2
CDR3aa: CANKGSLGAYGYTF
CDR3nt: TGTGCCAATAAGGGCAGCTTAGGGGCTTATGGCTACACCTTC

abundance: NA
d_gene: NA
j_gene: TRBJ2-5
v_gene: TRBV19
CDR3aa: CASSPVYLVGETQYF
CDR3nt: TGTGCCAGTAGTCCCGTTTATCTCGTGGGAGAGACCCAGTACTTC

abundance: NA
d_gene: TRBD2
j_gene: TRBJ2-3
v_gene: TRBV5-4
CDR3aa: CASSPGTSGGFPTDTQYF
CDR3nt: TGTGCCAGCAGCCCGGGGACTAGCGGGGGGTTCCCCACAGATACGCAGTATTTT

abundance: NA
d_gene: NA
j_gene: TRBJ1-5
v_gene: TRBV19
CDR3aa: CASNLGYSNQPQHF
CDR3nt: TGTGCCAGTAACCTCGGCTATAGCAATCAGCCCCAGCATTTT

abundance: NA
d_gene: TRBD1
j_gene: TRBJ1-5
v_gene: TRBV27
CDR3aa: CASSLNRGDNQPQHF
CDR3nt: TGTGCCAGCAGTTTAAACAGGGGGGACAATCAGCCCCAGCATTTT

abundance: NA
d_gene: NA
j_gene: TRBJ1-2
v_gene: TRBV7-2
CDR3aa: CASSFLRAGWERGYGYTF
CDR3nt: TGTGCCAGCAGCTTTTTGCGGGCGGGTTGGGAGAGAGGCTATGGCTACACCTTC